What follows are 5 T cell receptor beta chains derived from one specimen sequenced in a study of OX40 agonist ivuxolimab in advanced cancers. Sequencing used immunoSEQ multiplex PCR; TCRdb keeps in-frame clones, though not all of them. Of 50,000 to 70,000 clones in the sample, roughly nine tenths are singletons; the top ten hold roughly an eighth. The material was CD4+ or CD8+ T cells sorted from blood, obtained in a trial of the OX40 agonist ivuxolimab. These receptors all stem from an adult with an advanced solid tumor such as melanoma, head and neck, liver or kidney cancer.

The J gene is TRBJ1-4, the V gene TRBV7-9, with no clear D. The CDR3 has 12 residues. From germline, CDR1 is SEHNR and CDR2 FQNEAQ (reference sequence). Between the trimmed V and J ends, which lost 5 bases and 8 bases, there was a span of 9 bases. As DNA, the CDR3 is TGTGCCAGCAGCGGCGGTTGGGAAAAACTGTTTTTT. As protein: CASSGGWEKLFF.

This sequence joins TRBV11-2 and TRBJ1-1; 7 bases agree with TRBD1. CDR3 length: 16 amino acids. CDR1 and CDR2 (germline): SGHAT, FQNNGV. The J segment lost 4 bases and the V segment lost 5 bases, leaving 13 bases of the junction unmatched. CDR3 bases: TGTGCCAGCAGCCCTAGAGGGGGCCACGGGCCCACTGAAGCTTTCTTT. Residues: CASSPRGGHGPTEAFF.

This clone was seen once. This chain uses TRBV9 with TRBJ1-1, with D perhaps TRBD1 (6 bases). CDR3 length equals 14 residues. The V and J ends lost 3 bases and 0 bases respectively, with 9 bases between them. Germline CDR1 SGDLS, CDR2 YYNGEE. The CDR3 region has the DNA TGTGCCAGCAGCGCGACAGGAATGAACACTGAAGCTTTCTTT. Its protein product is CASSATGMNTEAFF. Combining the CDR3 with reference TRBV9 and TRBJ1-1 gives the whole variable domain DSGVTQTPKHLITATGQRVTLRCSPRSGDLSVYWYQQSLDQGLQFLIQYYNGEERAKGNILERFSAQQFPDLHSELNLSSLELGDSALYFCASSATGMNTEAFFGQGTRLTVV.

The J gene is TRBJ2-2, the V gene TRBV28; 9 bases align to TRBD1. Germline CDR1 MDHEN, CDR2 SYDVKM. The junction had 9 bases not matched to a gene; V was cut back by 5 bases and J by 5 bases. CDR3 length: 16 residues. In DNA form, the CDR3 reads TGTGCCAGCAGTCCTCAACAGGGGGCGCTTACCGGGGAGCTGTTTTTT. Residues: CASSPQQGALTGELFF.

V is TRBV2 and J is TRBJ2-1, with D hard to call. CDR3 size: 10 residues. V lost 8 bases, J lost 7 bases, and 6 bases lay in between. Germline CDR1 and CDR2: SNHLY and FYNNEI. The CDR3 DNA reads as TGTGCCAGCGGCGAAAATGAGCAGTTCTTC. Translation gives CASGENEQFF.